Sequencing of this T cell receptor beta chain was carried out in a study of shared clonotypes between healthy human individuals. This clone was recorded a few times. Assay runs were performed at deep level. Generated by immunoSEQ multiplex PCR, the TCRdb table keeps only in-frame clones and is missing some. The sample lists about 490,000 clones; about three quarters were seen once. Every contributor of samples was a Caucasian grown-up residing in Nashville, Tennessee. The TCR was taken from a woman in her thirties or forties in good health. Some clones in this sample may be carry-over from other donors' samples. Sequencing was done on a sample of PBMCs.

This chain's CDR3 is CASSLRGGQGNTEAFF. CDR3 in DNA: TGTGCCAGCAGCCTCCGTGGCGGACAGGGTAACACTGAAGCTTTCTTT. This chain links TRBV7-6 with TRBJ1-1; 8 bases match TRBD1. Per germline, CDR1 SGHVS and CDR2 FNYEAQ. This CDR3 has 16 amino acids. Germline trimming cut 5 bases from V and 2 bases from J; bases unmatched to any gene: 10. Full variable domain (missing parts from reference TRBV7-6 and TRBJ1-1): GAGVSQSPRYKVTKRGQDVALRCDPISGHVSLYWYRQALGQGPEFLTYFNYEAQQDKSGLPNDRFSAERPEGSISTLTIQRTEQRDSAMYRCASSLRGGQGNTEAFFGQGTRLTVV.